This T cell receptor (beta chain) was observed in a study of T cell repertoires in cytomegalovirus infection. Looked up from germline, CDR1 is LGHNA and CDR2 is YSLEER. The CDR3 extends over 16 amino acids. Trimming cost V 1 base and J 5 bases, with 15 bases left between them. Details on this clonotype: Its antigen remains unknown.

TCRdb fed the reads into MiXCR, producing one record per CDR3 protein. The table has fewer than 900,000 distinct CDR3 sequences, approximately 32% seen once. This chain links TRBV4-3 with TRBJ2-1; the D call may be TRBD1 or TRBD2 (6 bases each). The origin of this receptor is a human donor in good health (CMV status not recorded). Some clones in this sample may be carry-over from other donors' samples. Sequencing was performed on cultured CD8+ T cells from PBMCs, taken from culture after CMV antigen stimulation. The CDR3 spells CASSQGKGGRNNEQFF. The CDR3 nucleotides read TGCGCCAGCAGCCAAGGAAAAGGGGGGCGGAACAATGAGCAGTTCTTC.